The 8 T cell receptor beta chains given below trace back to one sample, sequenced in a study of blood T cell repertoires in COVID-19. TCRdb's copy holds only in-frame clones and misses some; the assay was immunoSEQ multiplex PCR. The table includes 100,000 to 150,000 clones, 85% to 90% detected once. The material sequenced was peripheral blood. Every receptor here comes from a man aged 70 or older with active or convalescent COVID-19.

The DNA of the CDR3 is TGTGCCACCAGTGGCCGACATCCTACTGGTTACACAGATACGCAGTATTTT. It translates to CATSGRHPTGYTDTQYF. The rearrangement joins TRBV24-1 to TRBJ2-3; no firm D call. This CDR3 region has 17 residues. Germline CDR1 is KGHDR and CDR2 is SFDVKD. V was cut by 5 bases and J by 2 bases, with 19 bases left in between.

This chain's CDR3 is CATAGDNSPLHF. The CDR3 region has the DNA TGTGCGACTGCGGGGGATAATTCACCCCTCCACTTT. This rearrangement joins TRBV7-9 to TRBJ1-6; a possible D gene is TRBD1 (5 bases). The CDR3 consists of 12 residues. Germline V gene sequence: CDR1 SEHNR, CDR2 FQNEAQ (reference sequence).

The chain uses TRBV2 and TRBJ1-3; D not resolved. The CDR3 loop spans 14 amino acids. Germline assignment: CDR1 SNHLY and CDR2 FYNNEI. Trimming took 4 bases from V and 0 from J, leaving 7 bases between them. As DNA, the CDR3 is TGTGCCAGCAGTGGCGGTTCCTCTGGAAACACCATATATTTT. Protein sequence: CASSGGSSGNTIYF.

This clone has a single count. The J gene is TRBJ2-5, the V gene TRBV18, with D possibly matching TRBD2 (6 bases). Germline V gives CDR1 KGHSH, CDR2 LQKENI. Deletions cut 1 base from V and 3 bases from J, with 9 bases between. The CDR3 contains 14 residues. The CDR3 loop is CASSPRGGEETQYF. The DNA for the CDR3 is TGTGCCAGCTCACCACGGGGAGGCGAAGAGACCCAGTACTTC.

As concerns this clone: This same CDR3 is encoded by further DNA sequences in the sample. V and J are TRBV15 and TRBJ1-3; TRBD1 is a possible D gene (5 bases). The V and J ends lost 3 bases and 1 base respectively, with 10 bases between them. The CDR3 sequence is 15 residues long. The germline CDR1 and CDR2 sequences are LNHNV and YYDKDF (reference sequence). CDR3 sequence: CATSRERGSGNTIYF. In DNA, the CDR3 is TGTGCCACCAGCAGGGAAAGGGGTTCTGGAAACACCATATATTTT.

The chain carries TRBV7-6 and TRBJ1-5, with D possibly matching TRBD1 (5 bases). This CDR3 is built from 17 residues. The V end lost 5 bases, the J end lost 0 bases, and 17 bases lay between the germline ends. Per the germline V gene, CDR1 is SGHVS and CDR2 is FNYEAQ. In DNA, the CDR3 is TGTGCCAGCAGCCCTACCCGACAGTCGGATAGCAATCAGCCCCAGCATTTT. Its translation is CASSPTRQSDSNQPQHF.

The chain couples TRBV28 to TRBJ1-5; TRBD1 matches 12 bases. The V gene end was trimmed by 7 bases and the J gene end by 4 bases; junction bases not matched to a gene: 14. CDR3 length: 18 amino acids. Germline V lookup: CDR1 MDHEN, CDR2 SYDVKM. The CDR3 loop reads CASNHRDRGRSPNQPQHF. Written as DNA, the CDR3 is TGTGCCAGCAACCACCGGGACAGGGGGCGATCCCCTAATCAGCCCCAGCATTTT.

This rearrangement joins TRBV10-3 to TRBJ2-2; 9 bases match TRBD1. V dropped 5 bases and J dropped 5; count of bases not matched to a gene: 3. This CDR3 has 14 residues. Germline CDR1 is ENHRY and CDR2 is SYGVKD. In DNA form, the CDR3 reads TGTGCCATCAGTTTCGGACAGGGGACCGGGGAGCTGTTTTTT. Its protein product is CAISFGQGTGELFF.